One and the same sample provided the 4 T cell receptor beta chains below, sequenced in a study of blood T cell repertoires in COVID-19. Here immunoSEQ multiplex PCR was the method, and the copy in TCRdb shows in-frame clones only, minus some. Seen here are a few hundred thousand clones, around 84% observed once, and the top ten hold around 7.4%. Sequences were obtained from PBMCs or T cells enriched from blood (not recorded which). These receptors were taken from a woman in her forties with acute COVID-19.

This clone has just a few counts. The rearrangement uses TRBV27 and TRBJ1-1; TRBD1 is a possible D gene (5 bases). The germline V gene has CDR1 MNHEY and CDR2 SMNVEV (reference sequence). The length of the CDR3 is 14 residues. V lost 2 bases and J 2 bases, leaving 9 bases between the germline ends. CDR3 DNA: TGTGCCAGCAGTTTACGTAGGGGCAACACTGAAGCTTTCTTT. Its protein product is CASSLRRGNTEAFF.

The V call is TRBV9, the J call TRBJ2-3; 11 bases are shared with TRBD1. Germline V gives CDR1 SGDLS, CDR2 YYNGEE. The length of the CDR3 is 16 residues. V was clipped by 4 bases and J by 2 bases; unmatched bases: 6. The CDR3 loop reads CASSPGTGGFTDTQYF. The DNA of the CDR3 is TGTGCCAGCAGCCCCGGGACAGGGGGTTTCACAGATACGCAGTATTTT.

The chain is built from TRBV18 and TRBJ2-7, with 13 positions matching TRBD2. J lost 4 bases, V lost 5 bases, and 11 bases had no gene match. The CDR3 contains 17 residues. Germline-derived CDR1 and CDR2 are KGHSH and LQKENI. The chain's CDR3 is CASSYRTSGRVDYEQYF. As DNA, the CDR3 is TGTGCCAGCTCATATAGGACTAGCGGGAGAGTCGATTACGAGCAGTACTTC. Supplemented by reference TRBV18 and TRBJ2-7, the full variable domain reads NAGVMQNPRHLVRRRGQEARLRCSPMKGHSHVYWYRQLPEEGLKFMVYLQKENIIDESGMPKERFSAEFPKEGPSILRIQQVVRGDSAAYFCASSYRTSGRVDYEQYFGPGTRLTVT.

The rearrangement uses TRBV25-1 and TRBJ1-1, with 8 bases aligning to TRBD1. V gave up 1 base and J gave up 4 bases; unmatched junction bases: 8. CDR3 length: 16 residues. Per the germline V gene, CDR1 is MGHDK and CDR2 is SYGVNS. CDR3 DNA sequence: TGTGCCAGCAGTGAATGGGGGGGACAGGAGGGCACTGAAGCTTTCTTT. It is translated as CASSEWGGQEGTEAFF. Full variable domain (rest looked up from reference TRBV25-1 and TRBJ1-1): EADIYQTPRYLVIGTGKKITLECSQTMGHDKMYWYQQDPGMELHLIHYSYGVNSTEKGDLSSESTVSRIRTEHFPLTLESARPSHTSQYLCASSEWGGQEGTEAFFGQGTRLTVV.